These 5 T cell receptor beta chains share one sample of origin, sequenced in a study of cytomegalovirus exposure and HLA in healthy donors. The PCR made use of 60 Vbeta and 13 Jbeta primers. Data came from immunoSEQ multiplex PCR; TCRdb stores just in-frame clones and leaves some out. The data contain approximately 170,000 clones, about 82% of them singletons. The sequenced material came from PBMCs. The receptors were gathered from a male donor in good health and CMV-seronegative.

This chain's CDR3 is CASSPGTSGSRFAGELFF. As DNA, the CDR3 is TGTGCCAGCAGCCCGGGGACTAGCGGGAGTAGATTCGCCGGGGAGCTGTTTTTT. The rearrangement joins TRBV7-9 to TRBJ2-2; 14 bases fit TRBD2. Germline values: CDR1 SEHNR, CDR2 FQNEAQ (reference sequence). Losses at the gene ends were 5 bases for V and 6 bases for J; bases not matched to a gene: 11. The CDR3 covers 18 residues.

The rearrangement links TRBV28 to TRBJ2-4, with a tentative D call TRBD1 (5 bases). V was cut by 5 bases and J by 0 bases, with 14 bases left in between. Germline V CDR1 and CDR2: MDHEN, SYDVKM. The CDR3 has 16 residues. CDR3 in DNA: TGTGCCAGCAGTGCTTCAGGGCTAGTAGCCAAAAACATTCAGTACTTC. Its protein product is CASSASGLVAKNIQYF.

The chain carries TRBV5-6 and TRBJ2-5; D may be TRBD2 (6 bases). Germline CDR1 SGHDT, CDR2 YYEEEE. Deletions cut 2 bases from V and 0 bases from J, with 17 bases between. The CDR3 runs 17 residues. The CDR3 coding sequence is TGTGCCAGCAGCTTAACCCCTGTTGGACTACACCAAGAGACCCAGTACTTC. It translates to CASSLTPVGLHQETQYF. The full variable domain, in which reference TRBV5-6 and TRBJ2-5 provide the parts outside the CDR3, is DAGVTQSPTHLIKTRGQQVTLRCSPKSGHDTVSWYQQALGQGPQFIFQYYEEEERQRGNFPDRFSGHQFPNYSSELNVNALLLGDSALYLCASSLTPVGLHQETQYFGPGTRLLVL.

The genes are TRBV7-8 and TRBJ1-4; 9 bases line up with TRBD1. With V trimmed by 1 base and J by 6 bases, 0 bases remained unmatched. The CDR3 is made up of 14 amino acids. The germline CDR1 and CDR2 sequences are SGHVS and FQNEAQ. The CDR3 protein is CASSLGQGDEKLFF. CDR3 sequence (DNA): TGTGCCAGCAGCTTAGGACAGGGGGATGAAAAACTGTTTTTT.

The chain joins TRBV25-1 to TRBJ2-7; 10 bases line up with TRBD1. The germline V gene encodes CDR1 MGHDK and CDR2 SYGVNS. This CDR3 has 16 residues. The junction had 5 bases not matched to a gene; V was cut back by 0 bases and J by 3 bases. CDR3 sequence reads: CASSEYGDRGLYEQYF. The CDR3 DNA follows: TGTGCCAGCAGTGAATACGGTGACAGGGGGCTCTACGAGCAGTACTTC.